This TCR beta chain was captured by sequencing in a study of vaccination and CD4 T cells after COVID-19. The CDR3 spans 15 residues. Germline V gene sequence: CDR1 SGHTA, CDR2 FQGNSA. V trimming: 5 bases; J trimming: 5 bases; junction bases outside the gene matches: 5. For this clonotype: Its antigen is unidentified.

The Oncomine TCR Beta short-read assay was applied to DNA of cultured CD4+ T cells. TCRdb reprocessed the PCR reads via MiXCR and lists one record per CDR3 protein. The table lists 8,000 to 8,500 distinct CDR3 sequences, roughly three fifths of them singletons. As for treatment: approximately nine-day PBMC culture with coronavirus spike peptide pools or control peptides (ViraFEST assay). Sequencing was done on a sample of CD4+ T cells from blood, cultured in vitro. The TCR comes from a human donor who had recovered from COVID-19. This chain connects TRBV7-2 to TRBJ2-2; TRBD2 aligns across 10 bases. The CDR3 loop reads CASSTASGRTGELFF. In DNA, the CDR3 is TGTGCCAGCAGCACCGCTAGCGGGAGAACCGGGGAGCTGTTTTTT.